Listed below are T cell receptor beta chains from one sample, sequenced in a study of cytomegalovirus exposure and HLA in healthy donors. Method: immunoSEQ multiplex PCR; TCRdb's copy keeps in-frame clones and lacks some. The table includes roughly 200,000 clones, just under 80% detected once. Specimen: PBMCs. These receptors were taken from a female donor in good health and CMV-seronegative. Both conserved end residues are part of each CDR3. The D gene is left open where the match is weak. Clone sizes are given selectively: once, few, many, or a class where the clone is expanded.

NA,17,TRBV2,TRBJ1-1,NA,TGTGCCAGCAGTGAAATGGTAACACCGTGGTGGAACACTGAAGCTTTCTTT,CASSEMVTPWWNTEAFF
NA,12,TRBV6-4,TRBJ2-7,NA,TGTGCCAGCAGTGGGGAGGAGTACGAGCAGTACTTC,CASSGEEYEQYF
NA,12,TRBV15,TRBJ2-5,NA,TGTGCCACCAGCAGGCCTCGGGAGACCCAGTACTTC,CATSRPRETQYF
TRBD1,16,TRBV19,TRBJ1-5,NA,TGTGCCAGTAGTAGTCGATCCACAGGGGGCAATCAGCCCCAGCATTTT,CASSSRSTGGNQPQHF
TRBD1,17,TRBV9,TRBJ1-2,few,TGTGCCAGCAGCCGTCCAGGGACAGGGACTTTTTACTATGGCTACACCTTC,CASSRPGTGTFYYGYTF
TRBD2,14,TRBV2,TRBJ2-2,NA,TGTGCCAGCAGACGGGAGGATCGCACCGGGGAGCTGTTTTTT,CASRREDRTGELFF
TRBD2,19,TRBV11-3,TRBJ2-3,NA,TGTGCCAGCAGCCGGACTAGCGGGAGCCCAACCCCTAGCACAGATACGCAGTATTTT,CASSRTSGSPTPSTDTQYF
TRBD1,15,TRBV30,TRBJ1-1,NA,TGTGCCTGGAGAGTCAGTGGGACAGCGAACACTGAAGCTTTCTTT,CAWRVSGTANTEAFF
TRBD2,15,TRBV7-3,TRBJ2-1,NA,TGTGCCAGCGCCGAGGGAGTAGCGGGCGCCAATGAGCAGTTCTTC,CASAEGVAGANEQFF
TRBD1,12,TRBV5-6,TRBJ2-7,NA,TGTGCCAGCAGCGTTGGGACAGGCTGGCAGTACTTC,CASSVGTGWQYF
TRBD1,16,TRBV18,TRBJ2-1,NA,TGTGCCAGCTCACCAATTGGGCAGGGGGCAGGGAATGAGCAGTTCTTC,CASSPIGQGAGNEQFF
TRBD2,15,TRBV4-1,TRBJ2-3,once,TGCGCCAGCAGCTTAGCGGGCGCCTCCACAGATACGCAGTATTTT,CASSLAGASTDTQYF
TRBD1,16,TRBV27,TRBJ2-5,NA,TGTGCCAGCAGCTGGACAGGGGGAAGGTTTAAATTGGAGCAGTACTTC,CASSWTGGRFKLEQYF
TRBD1,14,TRBV4-1,TRBJ1-2,NA,TGCGCCAGCAGCCACGCTTCCGGGACAGGGGGCTACACCTTC,CASSHASGTGGYTF
NA,15,TRBV7-8,TRBJ2-3,NA,TGTGCCAGCAGCTTAGAGGCCGGGAGAACAGATACGCAGTATTTT,CASSLEAGRTDTQYF
NA,13,TRBV25-1,TRBJ1-1,NA,TGTGCCAGCACTGTGAAGGGGGACACTGAAGCTTTCTTT,CASTVKGDTEAFF
NA,16,TRBV5-4,TRBJ2-3,once,TGTGCCAGCAGCTTGGAGCGGGCGGGGAGCACAGATACGCAGTATTTT,CASSLERAGSTDTQYF
NA,14,TRBV7-6,TRBJ2-5,NA,TGTGCCAGCAGCTCAACTAACGGACAAGAGACCCAGTACTTC,CASSSTNGQETQYF
TRBD1,17,TRBV5-1,TRBJ1-2,NA,TGCGCCAGCAGCTTGGGCCAGAGGACAGGGGCTAACTATGGCTACACCTTC,CASSLGQRTGANYGYTF
NA,13,TRBV9,TRBJ2-3,NA,TGTGCCAGCAGCGCACGGGGGACAGATACGCAGTATTTT,CASSARGTDTQYF
NA,13,TRBV2,TRBJ1-1,NA,TGTGCCAGCGCGGCAGACAGGCGTATCGGAGCTTTCTTT,CASAADRRIGAFF
NA,18,TRBV19,TRBJ1-1,NA,TGTGCCAGTACTAGGGGGATCGGACAGTCGGCTAAGAACACTGAAGCTTTCTTT,CASTRGIGQSAKNTEAFF
NA,15,TRBV7-9,TRBJ2-3,few,TGTGCCAGCAGTAGCAAAAGGCGGCTCACAGATACGCAGTATTTT,CASSSKRRLTDTQYF
NA,17,TRBV7-9,TRBJ1-2,NA,TGTGCCAGCAGCACACCGACAGCCTCGATATTCAACTATGGCTACACCTTC,CASSTPTASIFNYGYTF
NA,13,TRBV6-6,TRBJ2-7,NA,TGTGCCAGCAGTTACTCGCGGGGCTACGAGCAGTACTTC,CASSYSRGYEQYF
NA,14,TRBV19,TRBJ1-1,NA,TGTGCCAGTAGTTTCCAGTTCCTGGCAACTGAAGCTTTCTTT,CASSFQFLATEAFF
TRBD1,16,TRBV5-1,TRBJ1-3,NA,TGCGCCAGCAGCTCTTCGGGACAGAACTCTGGAAACACCATATATTTT,CASSSSGQNSGNTIYF
NA,13,TRBV9,TRBJ1-2,NA,TGTGCCAGCAGCGTAGAAGGGTGGGGCGGCTACACCTTC,CASSVEGWGGYTF